These 5 T cell receptor beta chains originate from one sample sequenced in a study of T cell responses to AZD1222 COVID-19 vaccine. Data came from immunoSEQ multiplex PCR; TCRdb stores just in-frame clones and leaves some out. The table includes around 190,000 clones, more than 85% detected once. The input for sequencing was peripheral blood, taken 28 days after the second AZD1222 dose. All receptors derive from an adult who received the AZD1222 COVID-19 vaccine.

V is TRBV6-1 and J is TRBJ2-3; D is perhaps TRBD2 (5 bases). The V end lost 2 bases, the J end lost 0 bases, and 12 bases lay between the germline ends. The CDR3 spans 16 residues. Germline CDR1 MNHNS, CDR2 SASEGT. The CDR3 region is CASSELSRASTDTQYF. The DNA for the CDR3 is TGTGCCAGCAGTGAATTGTCGCGGGCTAGCACAGATACGCAGTATTTT.

This chain joins TRBV6-1 and TRBJ2-7, with D perhaps TRBD2 (5 bases). Looked up from germline, CDR1 is MNHNS and CDR2 is SASEGT. V shed 3 bases and J shed 4 bases, with 10 bases lying between them. This CDR3 contains 13 residues. CDR3 loop: CASSDETGYEQYF. CDR3 nucleotides: TGTGCCAGCAGTGATGAGACGGGATACGAGCAGTACTTC.

Remarks on this clone: Within the sample, other DNA sequences also encode this same CDR3. The chain uses TRBV5-1 and TRBJ2-3, with 7 bases matching TRBD2. CDR3 size: 14 residues. CDR1 is SGHRS, CDR2 YFSETQ, per germline. V was pared by 4 bases and J by 4 bases, with 6 bases of the junction left unmatched. CDR3 sequence: CASSLGGRSDTQYF. CDR3 bases: TGCGCCAGCAGCCTGGGGGGGAGGTCAGATACGCAGTATTTT.

V usage is TRBV7-3 and J usage is TRBJ2-1; 9 nucleotides line up with TRBD2. Germline CDR1 is SGHTA and CDR2 is FQGTGA. J gave up 2 bases and V 4 bases, and 3 bases lay outside the gene matches. The CDR3 runs to 15 residues. The CDR3 region has the DNA TGTGCCAGCAGCTCCGTAGCGGGAGCCTACAATGAGCAGTTCTTC. As protein: CASSSVAGAYNEQFF.

V is TRBV5-4 and J is TRBJ1-2; D is unresolved. Deletions cut 4 bases from V and 3 bases from J, with 10 bases between. CDR3 size: 13 residues. Germline V CDR1 and CDR2: SGHNT, YYREEE (reference sequence). The CDR3: CASSLRRDYGYTF. CDR3 DNA sequence: TGTGCCAGCAGCCTGAGAAGAGACTATGGCTACACCTTC.